A selection of T cell receptor beta chains follows, all from one sample in a study of cytomegalovirus exposure and HLA in healthy donors. The data were produced by immunoSEQ multiplex PCR, yet TCRdb's version contains in-frame clones alone and is incomplete. This table has around 300,000 clones, around 85% appearing once. The sequencing input was PBMCs. All receptors come from a woman aged 18 to 35 in good health and CMV-seronegative. The CDR3 runs from the conserved cysteine through the conserved F or W. D genes are given only for firm matches. Size tells how often a clone was seen (once, few, many) or the class of an expanded clone, and some rows leave it out.

d_call: TRBD1; clone_size: .; v_call: TRBV25-1; j_call: TRBJ1-6; cdr3_nt: TGTGCCAGCTCTCCATTGACAGGGGAAGTTAATTCACCCCTCCACTTT; cdr3_aa: CASSPLTGEVNSPLHF
d_call: TRBD1; clone_size: once; v_call: TRBV2; j_call: TRBJ2-7; cdr3_nt: TGTGCCAGCAGTGATTGGCAGGGGGCCTCCTACGAGCAGTACTTC; cdr3_aa: CASSDWQGASYEQYF
d_call: TRBD1; clone_size: .; v_call: TRBV29-1; j_call: TRBJ1-4; cdr3_nt: TGCAGCGGCCGCAAGGGGGCCCGGGGGAATGAAAAACTGTTTTTT; cdr3_aa: CSGRKGARGNEKLFF
d_call: .; clone_size: .; v_call: TRBV2; j_call: TRBJ1-1; cdr3_nt: TGTGCCAGCAGCAGGTGGCCGGAACCTGAAGCTTTCTTT; cdr3_aa: CASSRWPEPEAFF
d_call: TRBD1; clone_size: .; v_call: TRBV7-2; j_call: TRBJ2-3; cdr3_nt: TGTGCCAGCAGCGGGACAGGGGGCACAGATACGCAGTATTTT; cdr3_aa: CASSGTGGTDTQYF
d_call: TRBD2; clone_size: .; v_call: TRBV5-4; j_call: TRBJ2-3; cdr3_nt: TGTGCCAGCAGCTCTAGCGGGGGAAGGATAGATACGCAGTATTTT; cdr3_aa: CASSSSGGRIDTQYF
d_call: .; clone_size: .; v_call: TRBV11-3; j_call: TRBJ2-7; cdr3_nt: TGTGCCAGCAGCTCGGGGACTTCCTACGAGCAGTACTTC; cdr3_aa: CASSSGTSYEQYF
d_call: TRBD1; clone_size: .; v_call: TRBV7-9; j_call: TRBJ1-4; cdr3_nt: TGTGCCAGCAGCCCTCGGACAGCACCAGGGGGAAAACTGTTTTTT; cdr3_aa: CASSPRTAPGGKLFF
d_call: .; clone_size: .; v_call: TRBV21-1; j_call: TRBJ2-5; cdr3_nt: TGCTATACCCAAGAGACCCAGTACTTC; cdr3_aa: CYTQETQYF
d_call: .; clone_size: .; v_call: TRBV29-1; j_call: TRBJ2-1; cdr3_nt: TGCAGCGTTGCTCTTAGTGCCAATGAGCAGTTCTTC; cdr3_aa: CSVALSANEQFF
d_call: TRBD1; clone_size: .; v_call: TRBV7-6; j_call: TRBJ1-4; cdr3_nt: TGTGCCAGCAGCTATAGACAGGGGAATGAAAAACTGTTTTTT; cdr3_aa: CASSYRQGNEKLFF
d_call: TRBD2; clone_size: .; v_call: TRBV19; j_call: TRBJ2-3; cdr3_nt: TGTGCCAGTAGCCCCCCTCCCTGGGGGGGAGTAGATACGCAGTATTTT; cdr3_aa: CASSPPPWGGVDTQYF
d_call: .; clone_size: once; v_call: TRBV14; j_call: TRBJ2-1; cdr3_nt: TGTGCCAGCAGCCAAGTTCGGTCCCACAATGAGCAGTTCTTC; cdr3_aa: CASSQVRSHNEQFF
d_call: TRBD1; clone_size: once; v_call: TRBV19; j_call: TRBJ1-1; cdr3_nt: TGTGCCAGTAGTATATTAGGACAGGGACTTCCTGAAGCTTTCTTT; cdr3_aa: CASSILGQGLPEAFF
d_call: TRBD2; clone_size: .; v_call: TRBV7-2; j_call: TRBJ2-2; cdr3_nt: TGTGCCAGCAGCTCGAACCGACTAGCGGTGAACACCGGGGAGCTGTTTTTT; cdr3_aa: CASSSNRLAVNTGELFF
d_call: .; clone_size: .; v_call: TRBV5-1; j_call: TRBJ2-2; cdr3_nt: TGCGCCAGCGGAGTAGCGAACGCCGGGGAGCTGTTTTTT; cdr3_aa: CASGVANAGELFF
d_call: TRBD1; clone_size: .; v_call: TRBV6-5; j_call: TRBJ1-2; cdr3_nt: TGTGCCAGCAGTTACTTTACAGGGGTGCCCTATGGCTACACCTTC; cdr3_aa: CASSYFTGVPYGYTF
d_call: TRBD1; clone_size: once; v_call: TRBV11-2; j_call: TRBJ1-5; cdr3_nt: TGTGCCAGCAGCCCGAGGGGGACAGGCCGCAATCAGCCCCAGCATTTT; cdr3_aa: CASSPRGTGRNQPQHF
d_call: .; clone_size: .; v_call: TRBV7-2; j_call: TRBJ1-3; cdr3_nt: TGTGCCAGCAGCTTAGGGCAGCGTGGTCCTGGAAACACCATATATTTT; cdr3_aa: CASSLGQRGPGNTIYF
d_call: .; clone_size: .; v_call: TRBV21-1; j_call: TRBJ2-7; cdr3_nt: TGTGCCAGCAGCAAAGTGTGGACTACCTACGAGCAGTACTTC; cdr3_aa: CASSKVWTTYEQYF
d_call: TRBD1; clone_size: few; v_call: TRBV19; j_call: TRBJ1-3; cdr3_nt: TGTGCCAGTAGTCTTCAGACAGGGGGCGGAAACACCATATATTTT; cdr3_aa: CASSLQTGGGNTIYF
d_call: TRBD1; clone_size: .; v_call: TRBV18; j_call: TRBJ1-2; cdr3_nt: TGTGCCAGCTCACCGGTCCCCGGGACAGTGAACTATGGCTACACCTTC; cdr3_aa: CASSPVPGTVNYGYTF
d_call: .; clone_size: .; v_call: TRBV2; j_call: TRBJ1-2; cdr3_nt: TGTGCCAGCAGCCTTTCAGGGAATTGGGGTGGCTACACCTTC; cdr3_aa: CASSLSGNWGGYTF
d_call: .; clone_size: .; v_call: TRBV6-5; j_call: TRBJ1-6; cdr3_nt: TGTGCCAGCAGAGACCCCGGGGATTCACCCCTCCACTTT; cdr3_aa: CASRDPGDSPLHF
d_call: .; clone_size: .; v_call: TRBV19; j_call: TRBJ2-7; cdr3_nt: TGTGCCAGTAGTATAGCCAGGACAGCGGAGCAGTACTTC; cdr3_aa: CASSIARTAEQYF
d_call: .; clone_size: .; v_call: TRBV6-5; j_call: TRBJ1-1; cdr3_nt: TGTGCCAGCAGTTACTATGGCTCGGAGGCTTTCTTT; cdr3_aa: CASSYYGSEAFF
d_call: .; clone_size: .; v_call: TRBV10-1; j_call: TRBJ2-1; cdr3_nt: TGCGCCAGCAGTGAGTCATTGGGGGGTGAGCAGTTCTTC; cdr3_aa: CASSESLGGEQFF
d_call: .; clone_size: .; v_call: TRBV18; j_call: TRBJ2-3; cdr3_nt: TGTGCCAGCTCACCACCGAGCGTCCGCGCAGATACGCAGTATTTT; cdr3_aa: CASSPPSVRADTQYF
d_call: TRBD1; clone_size: few; v_call: TRBV6-6; j_call: TRBJ2-7; cdr3_nt: TGTGCCAGCAGCCAACGACAGGGTTTGTCCTACGAGCAGTACTTC; cdr3_aa: CASSQRQGLSYEQYF
d_call: TRBD1; clone_size: few; v_call: TRBV19; j_call: TRBJ2-5; cdr3_nt: TGTGCCAGTAGTATAGACGGACAGGGGTCGGAGACCCAGTACTTC; cdr3_aa: CASSIDGQGSETQYF
d_call: .; clone_size: .; v_call: TRBV9; j_call: TRBJ1-5; cdr3_nt: TGTGCCAGCAGCATAAGAAGTTGGCAAGGGGGTAATAGCAATCAGCCCCAGCATTTT; cdr3_aa: CASSIRSWQGGNSNQPQHF
d_call: TRBD1; clone_size: .; v_call: TRBV5-1; j_call: TRBJ1-1; cdr3_nt: TGCGCCAGCAACCTCGTCCAGGGGGCAGCGAACACTGAAGCTTTCTTT; cdr3_aa: CASNLVQGAANTEAFF
d_call: TRBD1; clone_size: .; v_call: TRBV7-6; j_call: TRBJ1-5; cdr3_nt: TGTGCCAGCAGCTTAGGGGGACAGTATAGCAATCAGCCCCAGCATTTT; cdr3_aa: CASSLGGQYSNQPQHF
d_call: .; clone_size: .; v_call: TRBV30; j_call: TRBJ2-1; cdr3_nt: TGTGCCTGGATTTTTTACCACGGAGGGTTTACCTACAATGAGCAGTTCTTC; cdr3_aa: CAWIFYHGGFTYNEQFF
d_call: .; clone_size: .; v_call: TRBV6-1; j_call: TRBJ1-1; cdr3_nt: TGTGCCAGCACCACAGGCGCGAACACTGAAGCTTTCTTT; cdr3_aa: CASTTGANTEAFF
d_call: TRBD1; clone_size: once; v_call: TRBV5-6; j_call: TRBJ1-2; cdr3_nt: TGTGCGAGCGAACCGGGACAGGGGAACTATGGCTACACCTTC; cdr3_aa: CASEPGQGNYGYTF
d_call: .; clone_size: .; v_call: TRBV7-2; j_call: TRBJ1-6; cdr3_nt: TGTGCCAGCAGTTATAGGAGGGGTCCGGGGTCACCCCTCCACTTT; cdr3_aa: CASSYRRGPGSPLHF
d_call: .; clone_size: .; v_call: TRBV6-5; j_call: TRBJ2-7; cdr3_nt: TGTGCCGCCGGGCAGGGAAACTCCTACGAGCAGTACTTC; cdr3_aa: CAAGQGNSYEQYF
d_call: .; clone_size: once; v_call: TRBV2; j_call: TRBJ2-7; cdr3_nt: TGTGCCAGCAGACCCAGACAGGATTCCTACGAGCAGTACTTC; cdr3_aa: CASRPRQDSYEQYF
d_call: TRBD1; clone_size: once; v_call: TRBV7-2; j_call: TRBJ1-4; cdr3_nt: TGTGCCAGCATGCCGGGACAGAATGAAAAACTGTTTTTT; cdr3_aa: CASMPGQNEKLFF
d_call: .; clone_size: .; v_call: TRBV7-2; j_call: TRBJ2-3; cdr3_nt: TGTGCCAGCAGCCCAAGCCGTAGCACAGATACGCAGTATTTT; cdr3_aa: CASSPSRSTDTQYF
d_call: TRBD1; clone_size: .; v_call: TRBV5-1; j_call: TRBJ2-7; cdr3_nt: TGCGCCAGCAGCTTGCAGGGGGCCCCCTACGAGCAGTACTTC; cdr3_aa: CASSLQGAPYEQYF
d_call: .; clone_size: .; v_call: TRBV30; j_call: TRBJ2-3; cdr3_nt: TGTGCCTGGAGTGCTTTGGGGGGAAGCGGAGTTAGCACAGATACGCAGTATTTT; cdr3_aa: CAWSALGGSGVSTDTQYF
d_call: TRBD2; clone_size: .; v_call: TRBV2; j_call: TRBJ2-2; cdr3_nt: TGTGCCAGCAGGGGACTAGCGGGGAACGGCACCGGGGAGCTGTTTTTT; cdr3_aa: CASRGLAGNGTGELFF
d_call: TRBD1; clone_size: .; v_call: TRBV19; j_call: TRBJ1-1; cdr3_nt: TGTGCCAGTAGTATAGGTGGGACAGGTCCCTCCAGGGCTTTCTTT; cdr3_aa: CASSIGGTGPSRAFF
d_call: .; clone_size: many; v_call: TRBV6-6; j_call: TRBJ1-1; cdr3_nt: TGTGCCAGCAGTGGAGGGACGAACACTGAAGCTTTCTTT; cdr3_aa: CASSGGTNTEAFF
d_call: .; clone_size: few; v_call: TRBV28; j_call: TRBJ2-7; cdr3_nt: TGTGCCAGCAGTACAGGAGCCTACGAGCAGTACTTC; cdr3_aa: CASSTGAYEQYF
d_call: .; clone_size: .; v_call: TRBV28; j_call: TRBJ2-6; cdr3_nt: TGTGCCAGCAGGCGGACAGCTGGGGCCAACGTCCTGACTTTC; cdr3_aa: CASRRTAGANVLTF